This TCR beta chain was documented in a study of blood T cells in healthy people across ages. Study as a whole: Capture by template switching was about one barcoded beta molecule per two T cells.

The junction had 8 bases not matched to a gene; V was cut back by 1 base and J by 6 bases. This CDR3 has 16 residues. Germline V lookup: CDR1 SEHNR, CDR2 FQNEAQ (reference sequence). A minimum of 5 micrograms of total RNA was extracted per sample. Together with a sample-barcoded 5' primer, a J-beta primer mix was included in a second PCR lasting roughly 6 to 12 cycles. TCRdb reanalysed the 5' RACE reads using MiXCR and keeps one entry per CDR3 protein. The sample yields about 800,000 distinct CDR3 sequences, 58% seen once. The chain couples TRBV7-9 to TRBJ2-3, with 9 bases fitting TRBD2. The source of this sequence is a man aged 30 to 45 in good health. Sequencing was performed on blood. The CDR3 DNA sequence: TGTGCCAGCAGCTTAGAGGGTAGCGGGAGTGGGGATACGCAGTATTTT. This encodes CASSLEGSGSGDTQYF.